The clone carrying this T cell receptor (beta chain) was recorded at least ten times. The antigen is not known. V lost 4 bases to trimming and J lost 3 bases, with 4 bases between them. Germline values: CDR1 SGHRS, CDR2 YFSETQ. This CDR3 has 11 amino acids. These data originate in a study of CD8 T cells in ankylosing spondylitis. Overall study results and limits: Among TCR beta sequences, a motif of eight highly homologous variants appeared characteristic of ankylosing spondylitis blood. The clones that were linked to disease were reported to be significantly enriched in matched synovial fluid samples from ankylosing spondylitis patients.

The authors made TCR beta libraries by quantitative 5'-RACE with molecular barcodes. One entry per CDR3 protein results from TCRdb running MiXCR on the 5' RACE reads. The data contain 150,000 or so distinct CDR3 sequences, around 18% of them singletons. The V gene is TRBV5-1, the J gene TRBJ2-5; no firm D call. The sequence was collected from a male donor with ankylosing spondylitis or in good health (not recorded which). Sequenced: blood, either unsorted or a sorted T cell fraction (not recorded which). The CDR3 nucleotides are TGCGCCAGCAGCCTTAAAGAGACCCAGTACTTC. It is translated as CASSLKETQYF.